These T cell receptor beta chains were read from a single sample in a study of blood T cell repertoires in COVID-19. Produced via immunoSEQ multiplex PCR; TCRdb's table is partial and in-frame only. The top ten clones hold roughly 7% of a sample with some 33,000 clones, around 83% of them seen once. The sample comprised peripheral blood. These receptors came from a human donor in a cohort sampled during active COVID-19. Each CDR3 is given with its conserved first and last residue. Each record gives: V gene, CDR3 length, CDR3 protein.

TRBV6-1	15	CASSEGLGAVDEQYF
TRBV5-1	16	CASSRSGTSVSDTQYF
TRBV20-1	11	CSARSQNEQFF
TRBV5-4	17	CASSLARAGGLNTEAFF
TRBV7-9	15	CASSLKPGTGSEAFF
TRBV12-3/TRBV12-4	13	CALGQGAYNEQFF
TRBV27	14	CASSHRDRIHTQYF
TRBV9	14	CASSTGTTWGEQFF
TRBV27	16	CASSLSGQGGGETQYF
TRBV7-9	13	CASSQDRASEAFF
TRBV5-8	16	CASSLKSGTDGAPQHF
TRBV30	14	CAWRGLPANSPLHF
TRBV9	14	CASSTKQGGTEAFF
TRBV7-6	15	CASSPGLAGVDEQFF
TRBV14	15	CASSQGGTGNTEAFF
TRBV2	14	CASLPGSGNQPQHF
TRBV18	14	CASSSLEGQETQYF
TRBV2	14	CASSDPYSNQPQHF
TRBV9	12	CASSISGNTIYF
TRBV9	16	CASSVANGESYNEQFF
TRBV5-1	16	CASSFGSGTSSNEQFF
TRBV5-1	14	CASSYAGGTDTQYF
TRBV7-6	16	CASSRSRSLADTEAFF
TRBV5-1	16	CASSLGTSSFTGELFF
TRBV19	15	CASSRGLGINEKLFF
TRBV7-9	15	CASSLLLGAYNEQFF
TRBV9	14	CASSVGTGRETQYF
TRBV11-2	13	CASSLGRQGEQYF
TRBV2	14	CASSEALNDYEQYF
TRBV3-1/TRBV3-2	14	CASSLSGGRYEQYF
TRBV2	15	CASSEDLGGNTEAFF
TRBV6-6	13	CASRGDFQETQYF
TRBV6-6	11	CASRDLGVAFF
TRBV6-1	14	CASSEAAPPRGLFF
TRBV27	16	CASSPSAASYNSPLHF
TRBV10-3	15	CAISVGPGEGPEAFF
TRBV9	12	CASSADSYGYTF
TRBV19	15	CASSSTGAGAGELFF
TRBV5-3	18	CARSPGTGGRSSNQPQHF
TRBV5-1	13	CASSSGTGGEQYF
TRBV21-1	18	CASSKARRDRLYNSPLHF
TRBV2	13	CASIGWGLNTQYF
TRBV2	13	CASSEGGAYEQYF
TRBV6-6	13	CASSSTSNYGYTF
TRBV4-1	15	CASSGSGGLTGELFF
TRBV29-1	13	CSVRTSGSNEQFF
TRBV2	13	CAFAGTGGTEAFF
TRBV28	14	CASSPGQRNYGYTF
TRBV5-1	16	CASSTGPQGNGEKLFF
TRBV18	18	CASSPRGSSGTVTDTQYF
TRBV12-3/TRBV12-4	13	CASSFAGNMEQYF
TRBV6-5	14	CASSKRGGGETQYF
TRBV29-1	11	CSVAGLAEAFF
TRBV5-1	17	CASSLAFPDLGAYGYTF
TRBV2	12	CASSDQRTTQHF
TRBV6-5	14	CASSEGTGGYEQYF
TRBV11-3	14	CASSPRTSGSEQFF
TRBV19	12	CASQGSDYGYTF
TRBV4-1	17	CASSQEEGASSGNTIYF
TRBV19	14	CASSISTGDNEQFF